This T cell receptor beta chain was found in a study of blood T cell repertoires in COVID-19. Study-wide background: The origin of the acute and convalescent COVID-19 samples was the United States, Italy and Spain.

The CDR3 is made up of 13 amino acids. The V gene's germline CDR1 is MDHEN and CDR2 SYDVKM. TCRdb's table, derived via immunoSEQ multiplex PCR, lists solely in-frame clones and lacks some. The sample has over 50,000 clones; approximately 84% are singletons. To note about this clone: Germline is not matched at one junction end, which may reflect a read error.

Sample: peripheral blood. The origin of this receptor is a human donor in a cohort sampled during active COVID-19. The V call is TRBV28, the J call TRBJ1-2; a weak D match, TRBD1 (6 bases). As DNA, the CDR3 is TGTGCCAGCAGTCTTTTCGAAGGACAGAGTTCTGCCTTC. The encoded protein is CASSLFEGQSSAF.